Below, one T cell receptor beta chain is given with its context. What it binds is not known. CDR1 and CDR2 from the germline V gene are ENHRY and SYGVKD. This CDR3 is built from 14 residues. Losses at the gene ends were 10 bases for V and 1 base for J; bases not matched to a gene: 10. This sample is drawn from a study of T cell responses to AZD1222 COVID-19 vaccine. Only in-frame clones appear in the TCRdb table, and some are missing; sequencing was by immunoSEQ multiplex PCR. Of 250,000 or so clones in the sample, 85% to 95% are singletons; the top ten hold approximately 0.52%. Study-wide results and limits: Elevations in Spike-specific TCR breadth and depth followed administration of two AZD1222 doses.

The source material was peripheral blood, sampled on day 0 of AZD1222 vaccination. The sequence derives from an adult in good health. V and J are TRBV10-3 and TRBJ2-7, with 7 bases aligning to TRBD1. The CDR3 nucleotides are TGTGCCACGAAGGGACAGCCCCCTTCCTACGAGCAGTACTTC. Protein sequence: CATKGQPPSYEQYF.